These T cell receptor beta chains were read from a single sample in a study of blood T cells in healthy people across ages. In TCRdb, the 5' RACE reads were re-called with MiXCR into one record per CDR3 protein. The sample gives about 1.1 million distinct CDR3 sequences, around two fifths of which show up once; approximately 14% is in the top ten. The material sequenced was blood. These receptors came from a young man in good health. Each CDR3 is given with its conserved first and last residue. Not all rows give a size; the values are once, few, many and, for expanded clones, a class.

size	V	J	CDR3
few	TRBV29-1	TRBJ1-1	CSVGQGAGNTEAFF
-	TRBV5-1	TRBJ1-6	CASSLFGTSDSPLHF
-	TRBV7-9	TRBJ2-1	CASRPTSRSGEQFF
few	TRBV9	TRBJ2-7	CASSEIAGAPSYEQYF
-	TRBV11-2	-	CASSGSGTGFYNEQYF
-	TRBV28	TRBJ2-1	CASNYRNRYNKQFF
-	TRBV12-3/TRBV12-4	TRBJ1-5	CASSIRGFQPQHF
few	TRBV7-9	TRBJ1-4	CASSPAGEDDEKLFF
-	TRBV27	TRBJ1-5	CASSSQGWGNQPQHF
few	TRBV10-3	TRBJ2-1	CAISDSGRLVNEQFF
-	TRBV9	TRBJ2-3	CASSTGAAITDTQYF
few	TRBV6-2/TRBV6-3	TRBJ2-3	CASNTPERTGRPTDTQYF
-	TRBV4-1	TRBJ1-1	CASSQEGTLNAEAFF
-	TRBV7-8	TRBJ1-6	CASSLIGGDPHSPLHF
few	TRBV20-1	TRBJ2-1	CSASPTGTSGYNEQFF
-	TRBV5-1	TRBJ1-1	CASSSKMNRVRTEAFF
few	TRBV20-1	TRBJ2-1	CSATLQRPYNEQFF
once	TRBV6-2/TRBV6-3	TRBJ2-3	CASGSSPGTDTQYF
-	TRBV4-2	TRBJ2-7	CASSQVVGQGGDEQYF
-	TRBV20-1	TRBJ2-1	CSAPQTSGGAGSSYNEQFF
-	TRBV6-6	TRBJ1-1	CASSYLLGTGENTEAFF
few	TRBV20-1	TRBJ1-1	CSARDRGITEAFF
-	TRBV6-1	TRBJ1-4	CASRTVATNEKLFF